This T cell receptor (beta chain) was profiled in a study of a mutant IDH1 vaccine in newly diagnosed glioma. Study-wide context: The start of vaccination came 4-6 weeks after radiotherapy alone, or with temozolomide cycles.

Trimming cost V 8 bases and J 4 bases, with 3 bases left between them. Germline lookup yields CDR1 LNHDA and CDR2 SQIVND (reference sequence). This CDR3 region has 10 residues. For this clone: Its antigen is not known.

Sequencing was performed with immunoSEQ multiplex PCR; in TCRdb, only in-frame clones are kept and a portion is missing. This sample carries approximately 61,000 clones, over 70% of them seen once, and the ten largest clones take 5.5% to 7%. This sample's time point: week 11, during vaccination. Each dose of the vaccine consisted of 300 ug of mutant IDH1 20-mer peptide, with topical imiquimod. The sequencing used PBMCs, collected from a glioma patient whose treatment included an IDH1 peptide vaccine. The chain combines TRBV19 with TRBJ2-1; D ambiguous. This clonotype originated in a man aged 45-65 years with glioma. CDR3 DNA sequence: TGTGCCAGTGGATACAATGAGCAGTTCTTC. It encodes CASGYNEQFF.